This T cell receptor beta chain stems from a study of early T cells in non-severe SARS-CoV-2 infection. Separate cDNA molecules each had unique molecular identifiers attached to them. TCRdb processed the 5' RACE reads anew with MiXCR; each CDR3 protein has one entry. Among tens of thousands of distinct CDR3 sequences, roughly 5.7% were seen once, and the ten largest hold over 4.5%. The V gene's germline CDR1 is MNHEY and CDR2 SVGAGI. This CDR3 spans 14 amino acids. With 6 bases removed from V and 2 bases from J, the gap between germline ends came to 14 bases. This clonotype was observed at least ten times.

The receptor was isolated from an adult who was a healthcare worker with PCR-confirmed SARS-CoV-2 infection or an uninfected control (not recorded which). The chain combines TRBV6-5 with TRBJ2-7; a weak D match, TRBD1 (5 bases). The specimen sequenced was whole blood. CDR3 nucleotide sequence: TGTGCCAGCAGACCCCGACAGACCCCCTACGAGCAGTACTTC. As protein: CASRPRQTPYEQYF.